This T cell receptor beta chain was identified in a study of T cells in Graves' hyperthyroidism and ophthalmopathy. Study findings and constraints: Ophthalmopathy prediction by the model preceded onset by a median about 6.3 months. Within blood appeared most thyroid clonotypes that had expanded above 0.001.

RNA transcripts provided the source from which TCR beta CDR3 regions were amplified. Carried out on the TCR CDR3, a first-round RT-PCR used the HTBI primer set. TCRdb itself ran the multiplex PCR reads through MiXCR, one entry per CDR3 protein. The sample has approximately 530,000 distinct CDR3 sequences; approximately 15% are singletons. There are many counts of this clonotype. Its antigen remains unidentified. V was pared by 0 bases and J by 9 bases, with 12 bases between. Germline V CDR1 and CDR2: DFQATT, SNEGSKA (reference sequence). This CDR3 region has 13 residues. Stable Graves' hyperthyroidism denoted no ophthalmopathy progression over 18 months. Newly diagnosed hyperthyroidism, duration under 2 months, in patients aged 18 to 65.

Sequences were obtained from blood. The receptor was isolated from a woman aged 18 to 35 with Graves' hyperthyroidism. This rearrangement joins TRBV20-1 to TRBJ1-5; D may be TRBD1 (6 bases). The CDR3 region is CSARETGGGPQHF. The DNA of the CDR3 is TGCAGTGCTAGAGAGACGGGAGGGGGGCCCCAGCATTTT.